The clone carrying this T cell receptor (beta chain) was observed a single time. As yet, its antigen is unknown. Libraries were prepared by immunoSEQ multiplex PCR; TCRdb keeps only in-frame clonotypes and omits some of them. In the table there are just under 30,000 clones, around 76% of which are singletons. The CDR3 has 15 amino acids. V lost 0 bases, J lost 9 bases, and 8 bases stayed unmatched. CDR1 and CDR2 from the germline V gene are SGHRS and YFSETQ. The sample belongs to a study of CD4 T cells in relation to SARS-CoV-2 and coronaviruses. CD4+ T cells from unexposed donors were obtained before the COVID-19 pandemic (2011-2018). After ten to eleven days of culture, CD4+ T cells were isolated.

This chain uses TRBV5-1 with TRBJ2-7; 11 nucleotides align to TRBD1. The sample consisted of CD4+ T cells from PBMCs, cultured in vitro. The TCR was taken from a human donor in good health. In DNA form, the CDR3 reads TGCGCCAGCAGCTTGGAGGGGACAGGGGGGTTTGTGCAGTACTTC. Its protein is CASSLEGTGGFVQYF.